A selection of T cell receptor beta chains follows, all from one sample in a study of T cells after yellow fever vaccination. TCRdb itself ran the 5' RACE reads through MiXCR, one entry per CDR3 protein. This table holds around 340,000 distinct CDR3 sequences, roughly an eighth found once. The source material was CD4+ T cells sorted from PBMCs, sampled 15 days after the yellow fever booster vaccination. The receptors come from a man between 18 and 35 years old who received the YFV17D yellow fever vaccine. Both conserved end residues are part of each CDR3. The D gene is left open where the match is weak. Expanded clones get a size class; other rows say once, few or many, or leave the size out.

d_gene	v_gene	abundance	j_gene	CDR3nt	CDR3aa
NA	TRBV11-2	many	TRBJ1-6	TGTGCCAGCAGCTCAAATAGGGGGAGGCCACCCCTCCACTTT	CASSSNRGRPPLHF
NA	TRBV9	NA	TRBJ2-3	TGTGCCAGCAGCGTAGAGGCAGATACGCAGTATTTT	CASSVEADTQYF
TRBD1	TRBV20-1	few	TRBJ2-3	TGCAGTGCTCCCCGGACAGGGCTACCAGATACGCAGTATTTT	CSAPRTGLPDTQYF
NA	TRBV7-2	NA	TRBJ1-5	TGTGCCAGCAGCTTAGTAAGCCAGGGAAGGCAGCCCCAGCATTTT	CASSLVSQGRQPQHF
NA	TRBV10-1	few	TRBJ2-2	TGCGCCAGCAGTGTGGGGGGCCGTAAGACCGGGGAGCTGTTTTTT	CASSVGGRKTGELFF
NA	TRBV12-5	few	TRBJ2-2	TGTGCTAGTGGTTTGGGTAGGACCGGGGAGCTGTTTTTT	CASGLGRTGELFF
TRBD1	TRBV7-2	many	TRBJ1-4	TGTGCCAGCAGGCAGACAGGGATGGATGAAAAACTGTTTTTT	CASRQTGMDEKLFF
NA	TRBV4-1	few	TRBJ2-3	TGCGCCAGCAGCTTCGGCCCCCGGGACCGAGGTCGGACTACGCAGTATTTT	CASSFGPRDRGRTTQYF
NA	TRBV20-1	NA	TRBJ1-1	TGCAGTGCTAGAGACGTCCAAGGTGGTCCTGAAGCTTTCTTT	CSARDVQGGPEAFF
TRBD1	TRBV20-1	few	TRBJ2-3	TGCAGTGCTAGAGGGCTGGGGGGACAGGGGGTTACACACGATACGCAGTATTTT	CSARGLGGQGVTHDTQYF
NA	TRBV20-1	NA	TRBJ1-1	TGCAGTGCCCCAGGGGAGACTGAAGCTTTCTTT	CSAPGETEAFF
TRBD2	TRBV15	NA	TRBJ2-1	TGTGCCACCAGCAGAGAATTGACTAGCGGTTATGAGCAGTTCTTC	CATSRELTSGYEQFF
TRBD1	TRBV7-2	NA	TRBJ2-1	TGTGCCAGCAGCTTAGCGGGGGGGACAGGGGTCAATGAGCAGTTCTTC	CASSLAGGTGVNEQFF
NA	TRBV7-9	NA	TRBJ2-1	TGTGCCAGCAGCTTATTAAGCAATGAGCAGTTCTTC	CASSLLSNEQFF
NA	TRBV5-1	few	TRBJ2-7	TGCGCCAGCAGCTTGAGCACTACGATCTACGAGCAGTACTTC	CASSLSTTIYEQYF
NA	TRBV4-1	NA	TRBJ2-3	TGCGCCAGCAGCCAAGAGCGGGTAGCAGATACGCAGTATTTT	CASSQERVADTQYF
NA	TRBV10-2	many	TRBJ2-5	TGCGCCAGCAGTGAGGGGTCCGGATGGGGGGACCAAGAGACCCAGTACTTC	CASSEGSGWGDQETQYF
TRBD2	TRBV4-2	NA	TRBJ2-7	TGTGCCAGCAGCCAAGAAGCTAGCGGGGGATACTACGAGCAGTACTTC	CASSQEASGGYYEQYF
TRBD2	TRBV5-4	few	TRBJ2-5	TGTGCCAGCAGCCGAGGGACTAGCGGGGTTGGGGAGACCCAGTACTTC	CASSRGTSGVGETQYF
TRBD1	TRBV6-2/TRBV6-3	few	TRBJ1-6	TGTGCCAGCAGTGAACGACAGGGCAAGTTATCACCCCTCCACTTT	CASSERQGKLSPLHF
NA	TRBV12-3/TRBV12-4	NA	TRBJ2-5	TGTGCCAGCAGTTTATCTAGCCAGACCCAGTACTTC	CASSLSSQTQYF
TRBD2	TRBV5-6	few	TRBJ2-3	TGTGCCAGCAGCGGAATAGCGGGGGGGCCGATAGATACGCAGTATTTT	CASSGIAGGPIDTQYF
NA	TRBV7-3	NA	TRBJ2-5	TGTGCCAGCAGCTTAGACACAGGGTTAACCCAGTACTTC	CASSLDTGLTQYF
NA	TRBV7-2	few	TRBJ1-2	TGTGCCAGCAGCTTCGTGCGGGGAGACTATGGCTACACCTTC	CASSFVRGDYGYTF
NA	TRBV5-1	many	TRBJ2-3	TGCGCCAGCAAGGCGGCAGCTAGCACAGATACGCAGTATTTT	CASKAAASTDTQYF
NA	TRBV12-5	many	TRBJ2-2	TGTGCTAGTGGTTTATGGGGGGGCGAAGCCGGGGAGCTGTTTTTT	CASGLWGGEAGELFF
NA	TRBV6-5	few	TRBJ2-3	TGTGCCAGCAGTTATACAGGGAAGACAGATACGCAGTATTTT	CASSYTGKTDTQYF
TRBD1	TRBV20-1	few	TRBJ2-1	TGCAGTGCTAGGTGGGGACAGGATAGGGAGCAGTTCTTC	CSARWGQDREQFF
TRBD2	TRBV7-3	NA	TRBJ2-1	TGTGCCAGCAGCCTAAGGTCTAGCGGGGGGGTAAGCGGTAGCTACAATGAGCAGTTCTTC	CASSLRSSGGVSGSYNEQFF
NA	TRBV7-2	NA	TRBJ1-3	TGTGCCAGCAGCTATCCGAAGGACGGTTTCTCTGGAAACACCATATATTTT	CASSYPKDGFSGNTIYF
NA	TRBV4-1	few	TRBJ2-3	TGCGCCAGCAGCCAAGTGGGAGGAACTAGCACAGATACGCAGTATTTT	CASSQVGGTSTDTQYF
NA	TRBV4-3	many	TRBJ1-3	TGCGCCAGCAGCCAAGCACAGTCTGGAAACACCATATATTTT	CASSQAQSGNTIYF
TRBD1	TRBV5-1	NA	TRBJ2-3	TGCGCCAGCAGCCCGACAGGGACGACAGATACGCAGTATTTT	CASSPTGTTDTQYF
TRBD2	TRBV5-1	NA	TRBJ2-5	TGCGCCAGCAGTCTTGGACTAGCGGGGATGGGAGAGACCCAGTACTTC	CASSLGLAGMGETQYF
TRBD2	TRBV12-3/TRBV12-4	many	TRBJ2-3	TGTGCCAGCAGTTTAGATAGCGGGGGGCCCACAGATACGCAGTATTTT	CASSLDSGGPTDTQYF
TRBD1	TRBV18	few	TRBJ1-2	TGTGCCAGCTCACTTTACGACAGGGACGGCTACACCTTC	CASSLYDRDGYTF
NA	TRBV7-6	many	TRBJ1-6	TGTGCCAGCAGCCCCGGGGTTAATTCACCCCTCCACTTT	CASSPGVNSPLHF
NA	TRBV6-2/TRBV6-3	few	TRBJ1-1	TGTGCCAGCAGCCTCAACCCAGGGTCGGGGGTGAACACTGAAGCTTTCTTT	CASSLNPGSGVNTEAFF
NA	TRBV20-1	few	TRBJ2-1	TGCAGTGCCATGGACAGTTACAATGAGCAGTTCTTC	CSAMDSYNEQFF
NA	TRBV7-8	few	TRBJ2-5	TGTGCCAGCACCCCAGGGGCGGGCCGGGAGACCCAGTACTTC	CASTPGAGRETQYF
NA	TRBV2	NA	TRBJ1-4	TGTGCCAGCATCAGGGTACCTAATGAAAAACTGTTTTTT	CASIRVPNEKLFF
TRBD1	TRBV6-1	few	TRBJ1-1	TGTGCCAGCAGTGAGAGGGGGCGAACTGAAGCTTTCTTT	CASSERGRTEAFF
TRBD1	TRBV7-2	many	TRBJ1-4	TGTGCCAGCAGTTACAGGGGTTTGGACGAAAAACTGTTTTTT	CASSYRGLDEKLFF
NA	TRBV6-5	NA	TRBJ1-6	TGTGCCAGCAGCGACGACCGGGGCCTCTATAATTCACCCCTCCACTTT	CASSDDRGLYNSPLHF
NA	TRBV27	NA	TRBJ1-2	TGTGCCAGCAGTACCCGGGAAACGGATGGCTACACCTTC	CASSTRETDGYTF